A single sample gave rise to the 18 T cell receptor beta chains below, sequenced in a study of T cell responses to AZD1222 COVID-19 vaccine (dated by TCRdb to the early 2020s). Libraries were prepared through the immunoSEQ multiplex PCR assay. Entries here come from immuneACCESS through TCRdb and include only in-frame sequences with V and J called. Some clones fail to appear in such tables; in the studies checked, an unresolved V gene covers under half of the shortfall, and the cause of the remainder is unknown. Across this sample there are just over 90,000 clones, with 85% to 90% seen only once. The ten biggest clones cover about 2.4% of the sample. The time point label on this specimen signifies: about 28 days (+/-7) after the second vaccine dose. This specimen was peripheral blood, taken 28 days after the second AZD1222 dose. The receptors were gathered from an adult who received the AZD1222 COVID-19 vaccine.

The chain uses TRBV5-1 and TRBJ2-2; D gene ambiguous. In germline, CDR1 is SGHRS, CDR2 YFSETQ. The CDR3 extends over 14 amino acids. V dropped 6 bases and J dropped 0 bases, with 9 bases sitting between them. DNA for the CDR3: TGCGCCAGCAAGGTACAGTCGAACACCGGGGAGCTGTTTTTT. Its translation: CASKVQSNTGELFF.

J is TRBJ2-1 and V is TRBV11-2, with TRBD1 matching over 12 bases. This CDR3 has 16 residues. Germline-derived CDR1 and CDR2 are SGHAT and FQNNGV. The V and J ends lost 3 bases and 6 bases, in that order; junction bases with no gene match: 6. CDR3 in amino acids: CASSFDRDRGPNEQFF. Written as DNA, the CDR3 is TGTGCCAGCAGCTTTGACAGGGACAGGGGGCCCAATGAGCAGTTCTTC.

V and J are TRBV6-6 and TRBJ1-5; D might be TRBD1 (5 bases). This CDR3 has 13 residues. The V gene's germline CDR1 is MNHNY and CDR2 SVGAGI (reference sequence). V shed 6 bases and J shed 1 base, with 7 bases lying between them. The CDR3 is CASRRDSNQPQHF. DNA of the CDR3: TGTGCCAGCAGACGGGACAGCAATCAGCCCCAGCATTTT.

The chain employs TRBV13 and TRBJ2-7; 7 bases agree with TRBD1. The CDR3 is made up of 12 amino acids. J lost 9 bases, V lost 6 bases, and 8 bases had no gene match. Germline loops: CDR1 PRHDT, CDR2 FYEKMQ (reference sequence). The CDR3 loop is CASSTGTEVQYF. The CDR3 DNA reads TGTGCCAGCAGTACCGGGACAGAGGTGCAGTACTTC. Full variable domain (missing parts from reference TRBV13 and TRBJ2-7): AAGVIQSPRHLIKEKRETATLKCYPIPRHDTVYWYQQGPGQDPQFLISFYEKMQSDKGSIPDRFSAQQFSDYHSELNMSSLELGDSALYFCASSTGTEVQYFGPGTRLTVT.

This chain uses TRBV7-2 with TRBJ2-3, with 9 nucleotides matching TRBD2. Germline loops: CDR1 SGHTA, CDR2 FQGNSA. The length of the CDR3 is 19 residues. With V trimmed by 5 bases and J by 0 bases, 15 bases remained unmatched. The CDR3 sequence: CASSPPPSGGKTSTDTQYF. CDR3 sequence (DNA): TGTGCCAGCAGCCCCCCTCCAAGCGGGGGGAAGACTAGCACAGATACGCAGTATTTT. Full variable domain (remainder filled in from reference TRBV7-2 and TRBJ2-3): GAGVSQSPSNKVTEKGKDVELRCDPISGHTALYWYRQSLGQGLEFLIYFQGNSAPDKSGLPSDRFSAERTGGSVSTLTIQRTQQEDSAVYLCASSPPPSGGKTSTDTQYFGPGTRLTVL.

The V call is TRBV12-3 or TRBV12-4, the J call TRBJ2-7, with D unresolved. Trimming took 5 bases from V and 2 from J, leaving 7 bases between them. The CDR3 contains 12 residues. CDR3 in DNA: TGTGCCAGCAGTAAGTCGACCTACGAGCAGTACTTC. It yields the protein CASSKSTYEQYF.

The V gene is TRBV5-1, the J gene TRBJ2-3, with D unresolved. The CDR3 runs 14 residues. V was shortened by 3 bases and J by 5 bases, with 13 bases between the two germline ends. From germline, CDR1 is SGHRS and CDR2 YFSETQ. Here the CDR3 DNA reads TGCGCCAGCAGCTCCGGGCCCAGCCGAGATACGCAGTATTTT. Its protein product is CASSSGPSRDTQYF.

The chain has TRBV14 and TRBJ2-7, with 9 bases that match TRBD1. Germline trimming cut 5 bases from V and 1 base from J; bases unmatched to any gene: 9. The CDR3 covers 16 residues. In germline, CDR1 is SGHDN, CDR2 FVKESK. This chain's CDR3 is CASSLSGTGRSYEQYF. The DNA of the CDR3 is TGTGCCAGCAGCTTGTCCGGGACAGGGCGTTCCTACGAGCAGTACTTC.

This clone was seen just once. The chain links TRBV6-7 to TRBJ1-5; weak D call: TRBD1 (5 bases). TRBV6-7 is an ORF for which the function is uncertain. CDR3 length equals 19 residues. V shed 2 bases and J shed 9 bases, with 29 bases lying between them. Here the CDR3 reads CASSYVGIEGSERVTPQHF. CDR3 nucleotides: TGTGCCAGCAGTTACGTCGGGATAGAGGGGTCCGAGAGAGTTACGCCCCAGCATTTT.

V usage is TRBV19 and J usage is TRBJ1-5, with a tentative D call TRBD1 (5 bases). This CDR3 contains 14 residues. Germline loops: CDR1 LNHDA, CDR2 SQIVND (reference sequence). V was clipped by 3 bases and J by 7 bases, with 13 bases between them. The CDR3 DNA is TGTGCCAGTAGTATGGTTGGGGGATACCAGCCCCAGCATTTT. Translating gives CASSMVGGYQPQHF.

The chain couples TRBV6-5 to TRBJ1-2, with D perhaps TRBD1 (6 bases). CDR1 MNHEY and CDR2 SVGAGI come from the germline V gene. Trimming cost V 6 bases and J 6 bases, with 14 bases left between them. This CDR3 has 13 amino acids. The CDR3 region is CASRFDRLHGYTF. CDR3 DNA sequence: TGTGCCAGCAGATTCGACAGGCTCCATGGCTACACCTTC.

This clone was seen a few times. The J gene is TRBJ2-1, the V gene TRBV18, with 9 bases identical to TRBD2. The CDR3 sequence is 14 residues long. From germline, CDR1 is KGHSH and CDR2 LQKENI. The trim removed 0 bases at V and 13 bases at J, leaving 7 bases unmatched. CDR3 amino acids: CASSPPGPGTSQFF. CDR3 nucleotide sequence: TGTGCCAGCTCACCACCGGGCCCAGGGACTAGCCAGTTCTTC.

The chain has TRBV27 and TRBJ2-3, with 8 bases that match TRBD1. Germline V gene sequence: CDR1 MNHEY, CDR2 SMNVEV (reference sequence). V shed 3 bases and J 6 bases; nucleotides not matched to a gene: 2. The CDR3 is made up of 13 amino acids. For the CDR3, the DNA is TGTGCCAGCAGTTTGGACAGGGCCGATACGCAGTATTTT. As protein: CASSLDRADTQYF.

The V gene is TRBV19, the J gene TRBJ2-6; D unclear. This CDR3 is built from 14 residues. V shed 6 bases and J shed 0 bases, with 6 bases lying between them. Germline lookup yields CDR1 LNHDA and CDR2 SQIVND (reference sequence). DNA of the CDR3: TGTGCCAGTAGGCAGAGCTCTGGGGCCAACGTCCTGACTTTC. It codes for CASRQSSGANVLTF.

CDR3 sequence reads: CASSQAGTRDEKLFF. The DNA of the CDR3 is TGCGCCAGCAGTCAGGCCGGGACGAGGGACGAAAAACTGTTTTTT. V and J are TRBV23-1 and TRBJ1-4, with D possibly being TRBD1 (5 bases). TRBV23-1 is an ORF, with its function uncertain. V lost 3 bases, J lost 8 bases, and 16 bases lay in between. CDR3 length: 15 residues.

The V call is TRBV7-3, the J call TRBJ2-2; D remains ambiguous. CDR3 size: 14 residues. The V gene lost 1 base and the J gene lost 3 bases, with 6 bases spanning the gap. In germline, CDR1 is SGHTA, CDR2 FQGTGA. This CDR3 is CASSLSSHTGELFF. The CDR3 DNA is TGTGCCAGCAGCTTAAGTAGCCACACCGGGGAGCTGTTTTTT.

V gene TRBV4-1 combines with J gene TRBJ1-3; 11 bases are shared with TRBD1. Trimming removed 0 bases from V and 4 bases from J; junction bases left unmatched: 11. Germline values: CDR1 MGHRA, CDR2 YSYEKL. The CDR3 loop spans 19 amino acids. The CDR3 DNA sequence: TGCGCCAGCAGCCAAGATCGGACAGGGGGCTCCCGGGCAGGAAACACCATATATTTT. Protein sequence: CASSQDRTGGSRAGNTIYF.

This clone was observed once. The chain employs TRBV24-1 and TRBJ2-1; D unclear. This CDR3 is built from 13 residues. Germline V gene lookup returns CDR1 KGHDR and CDR2 SFDVKD. Trimming took 1 base from V and 12 from J, leaving 12 bases between them. Written as DNA, the CDR3 is TGTGCCACCAGTGATTTTGACCGCAAGGGGCAGTTCTTC. This sequence encodes CATSDFDRKGQFF.